The present TCR beta chain was sequenced within a study of T cells after yellow fever vaccination (dated by TCRdb to about 2019). The study in broad terms: Libraries from fractions with low cell numbers were prepared with the SMART-Seq v4 Ultra Low Input RNA kit. To follow T-cell clones before and after primary and booster YFV17D yellow fever vaccination, bulk TCR alpha and beta repertoires were sequenced over time. Two healthy male donors, one aged 18 to 30 and one aged 30 to 40 years, made up the cohort. Bulk PBMC replicates and cell subsets were isolated from blood drawn at multiple timepoints before and after both primary and secondary immunization.

The sample holds a few counts of this clonotype. The antigen this receptor binds is unknown. Per-base quality was not reported, and no clone a single base away is much larger than it. The meaning of the sample's treatment or condition label: live attenuated yellow fever vaccine strain. Two biological replicates of bulk PBMCs were collected at each blood-draw timepoint. PBMCs were isolated from peripheral blood using a standard Ficoll-Paque protocol. TriZol was used to extract RNA from bulk PBMCs, CD4 and CD8 fractions, and dextramer-positive and dextramer-negative fractions. Looking up the germline V gene yields CDR1 WSHSY and CDR2 SAAADI. The CDR3 runs 19 amino acids, cysteine and phenylalanine included. Kept here is only the CDR3 DNA, which spans 57 bases and is read in frame from base 1. Ends trimmed: V by 5 bases, J by 8 bases; bases unmatched to a gene: 19. Results and caveats for the whole study, not just this receptor: A small share of clonotypes occurred in both CD4 and CD8 compartments, likely arising from convergent recombination. FACS-sorted repertoires could contain abundant contaminating clonotypes from the bulk population, so computational filtering was required. The secondary T-cell response was weaker than the primary response but faster, peaking on day 5 instead of day 15. After the booster, most clones that had expanded after primary vaccination were detected again (around 96% of CD4 and about 88% of CD8), suggesting broad maintenance of memory. Because only a couple of donors were included in the study, the extent to which the findings can be generalized is limited.

TCR cDNA was synthesized by 5'RACE template switching, which introduced a universal primer site and unique molecular identifiers. cDNA synthesis was primed from both the TCR alpha and TCR beta constant segments. Library amplification used two PCR steps, and the second PCR step added sample barcodes and sequencing adapters. Libraries were sequenced on Illumina HiSeq 2500 (2x100 bp) or NovaSeq (2x150 bp). The authors processed their data as follows. MIGEC handled demultiplexing of reads and collapsing into UMI consensus sequences, while MiXCR performed V(D)J alignment. Clonotypes responding to the vaccine were identified with edgeR on replicate PBMC samples, with the criteria of FDR below 0.01 and a log2 fold change above 5 up to day 15. Each bulk clonotype received a CD4 or CD8 identity based on whether the sequenced CD4 or CD8 repertoire contained that clonotype at higher abundance. In TCRdb, the public reads were trimmed at Q25 with fastp and aligned with MiXCR, with productive beta chains retained. Here each entry gathers all rows of one CDR3 protein and keeps the most common genes and DNA. TCRdb's processing, not the authors' own work, is the source of the V and J calls. In this sample the table shows over 300,000 distinct CDR3 sequences, around 6.8% of which occur a single time. About a sixth of the sample comes from the top ten.

This receptor was obtained from a man aged 18 to 30 who received the YFV17D yellow fever vaccine. The material was PBMCs, obtained 45 days after the first yellow fever vaccination. The sequence links TRBV10-2 to TRBJ1-6; TRBD1 matches 9 bases in the middle. The CDR3 here reads CASSSPRDRAPDPDSPLHF. The DNA sequence is TGCGCCAGCAGTTCCCCCCGGGACAGGGCGCCGGACCCAGATTCACCCCTCCACTTT.